Below, 3 T cell receptor beta chains from the same sample are listed, as sequenced in a study of T cells after yellow fever vaccination. TCRdb processed the 5' RACE reads anew with MiXCR; each CDR3 protein has one entry. Counted here are 30,000 to 35,000 distinct CDR3 sequences, approximately 7% occurring once; the ten biggest clones make up about 22%. The input for sequencing was PBMCs, either bulk or a sorted T-cell subset (CD4+, CD8+, memory, or dextramer-sorted; not recorded which), taken on the day of the first yellow fever vaccination. These TCRs come from a man in his late teens or twenties who received the YFV17D yellow fever vaccine.

This clonotype showed up many times. This chain uses TRBV20-1 with TRBJ2-5; the D gene is possibly TRBD2 (5 bases). V was shortened by 0 bases and J by 1 base, with 6 bases between the two germline ends. The length of the CDR3 is 13 residues. CDR1 DFQATT and CDR2 SNEGSKA come from the germline V gene (reference sequence). For the CDR3, the DNA is TGCAGTGCTAGAGATCTAGCCCAAGAGACCCAGTACTTC. Protein: CSARDLAQETQYF.

There are many counts of this clonotype. The rearrangement joins TRBV27 to TRBJ2-3, with 7 positions matching TRBD2. Losses at the gene ends were 5 bases for V and 5 bases for J; bases not matched to a gene: 7. This CDR3 spans 14 amino acids. The germline gives CDR1 MNHEY, CDR2 SMNVEV (reference sequence). This CDR3 is CASSPTIAGDTQYF. CDR3 coding DNA: TGTGCCAGCAGTCCCACAATAGCGGGAGATACGCAGTATTTT.

This clonotype was recorded at least ten times. The chain joins TRBV12-3 or TRBV12-4 to TRBJ1-1; no reliable D call. The length of the CDR3 is 14 residues. Trimming stripped 5 bases from V and 1 base from J, with 11 bases between. The CDR3 DNA follows: TGTGCCAGCAGTGACCAGGTGACGAACACTGAAGCTTTCTTT. Its protein is CASSDQVTNTEAFF.